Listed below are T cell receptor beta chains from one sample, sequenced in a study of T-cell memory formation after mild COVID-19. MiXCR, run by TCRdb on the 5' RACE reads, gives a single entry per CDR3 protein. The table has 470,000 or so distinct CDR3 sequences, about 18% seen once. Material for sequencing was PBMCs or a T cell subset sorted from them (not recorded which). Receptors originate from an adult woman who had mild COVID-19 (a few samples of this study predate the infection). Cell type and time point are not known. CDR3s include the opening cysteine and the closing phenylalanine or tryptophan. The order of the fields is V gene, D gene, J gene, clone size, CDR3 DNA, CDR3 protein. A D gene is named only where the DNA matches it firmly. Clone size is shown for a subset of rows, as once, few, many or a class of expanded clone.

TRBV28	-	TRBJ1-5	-	TGTGCCAGCAGTTTTCTGGCAGGGTCCGGTCAGCCCCAGCATTTT	CASSFLAGSGQPQHF
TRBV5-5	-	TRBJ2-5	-	TGTGCCAGCAGCTTGGAGTGGCTAGACCAAGAGACCCAGTACTTC	CASSLEWLDQETQYF
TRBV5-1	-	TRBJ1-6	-	TGCGCCAGCAGCTTGGAGGATAATTCACCCCTCCACTTT	CASSLEDNSPLHF
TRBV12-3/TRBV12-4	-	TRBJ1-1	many	TGTGCCAGCAGTTTAGATGGCAGTTATAACACTGAAGCTTTCTTT	CASSLDGSYNTEAFF
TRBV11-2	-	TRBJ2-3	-	TGTGCCAGCAGCTATACAGGTCTGGGCGCCCTCACAGATACGCAGTATTTT	CASSYTGLGALTDTQYF
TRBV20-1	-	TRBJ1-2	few	TGCAGTGCTAGAGATGGAAGGGTTTTCGCCTTC	CSARDGRVFAF
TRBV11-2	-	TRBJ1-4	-	TGTGCCAGCAGCTTAGGAGGCAGGGGAGCAACTAATGAAAAACTGTTTTTT	CASSLGGRGATNEKLFF
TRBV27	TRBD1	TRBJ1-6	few	TGTGCCAGCTGTGACAGGGGCAAGCCCCTCCACTTT	CASCDRGKPLHF
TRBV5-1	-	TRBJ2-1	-	TGCGCCAGCAGCTCAGACACGATGGTAGAGCAGTTCTTC	CASSSDTMVEQFF
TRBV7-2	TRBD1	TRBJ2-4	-	TGTGCCAGCAGCTCGGGACAGGGGATGGCAAAAAACATTCAGTACTTC	CASSSGQGMAKNIQYF
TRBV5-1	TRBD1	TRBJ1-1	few	TGCGCCAGCAGCGCCCTGACAGGGACTGTGACTGAAGCTTTCTTT	CASSALTGTVTEAFF
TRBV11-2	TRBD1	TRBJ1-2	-	TGTGCCAGCTCTCAGGGGGCGCAAGAATATGGCTACACCTTC	CASSQGAQEYGYTF
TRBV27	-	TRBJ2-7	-	TGTGCCAGCAGTTTATCACCCGGGTCCGAGCAGTACTTC	CASSLSPGSEQYF
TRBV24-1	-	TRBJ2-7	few	TGTGCCACCAGTGACCGCGGACAGAACCCCCAGGAAGAGCAGTACTTC	CATSDRGQNPQEEQYF
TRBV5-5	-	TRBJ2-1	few	TGTGCCAGCAGCGCTGGACAGCGGTACAATGAGCAGTTCTTC	CASSAGQRYNEQFF
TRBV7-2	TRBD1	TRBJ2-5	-	TGTGCCAGCAGCCGACAGGGCCAAGAGACCCAGTACTTC	CASSRQGQETQYF
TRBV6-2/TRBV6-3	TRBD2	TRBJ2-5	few	TGTGCCAGCAGTTCTCTAGCGGGGGAGCAAGAGACCCAGTACTTC	CASSSLAGEQETQYF
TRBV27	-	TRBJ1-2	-	TGTGCCAGCAGTTTTATCGGCAGTCATAACTATGGCTACACCTTC	CASSFIGSHNYGYTF
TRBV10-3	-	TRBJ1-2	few	TGTGCCATCAGAGCACAGGGCTCGGGCTATGGCTACACCTTC	CAIRAQGSGYGYTF
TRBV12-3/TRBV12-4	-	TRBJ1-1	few	TGTGCCAGCAGACAGGGACTGAACACTGAAGCTTTCTTT	CASRQGLNTEAFF
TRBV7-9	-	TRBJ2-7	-	TGTGCCAGCAGCCACCTCCCCCCCGCATATGCAGACTACGAGCAGTACTTC	CASSHLPPAYADYEQYF
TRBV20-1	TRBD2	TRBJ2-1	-	TGCAGTGCTCTCCCGGGGTCTAGCGGGGGTTACAATGAGCAGTTCTTC	CSALPGSSGGYNEQFF
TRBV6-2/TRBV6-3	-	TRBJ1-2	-	TGTGCCAGCTGCCCATCGAAGGGAGGGTATGGCTACACCTTC	CASCPSKGGYGYTF
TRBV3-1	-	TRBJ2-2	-	TGTGCCAGCAGCCAAGAGCTCGTTGGGGGGTCCGGGGAGCTGTTTTTT	CASSQELVGGSGELFF
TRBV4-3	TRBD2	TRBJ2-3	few	TGCGCCAGCAGCCAAGATCCGGGCGGGAGGGAAGATACGCAGTATTTT	CASSQDPGGREDTQYF
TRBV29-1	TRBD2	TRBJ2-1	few	TGCAGCGCCTCTGGGACTAGCGGGTCTAATGAGCAGTTCTTC	CSASGTSGSNEQFF
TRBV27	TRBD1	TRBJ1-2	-	TGTGCCAGCAGCCAGGCGGGACAGGGGAACTATGGCTACACCTTC	CASSQAGQGNYGYTF
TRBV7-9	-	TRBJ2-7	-	TGTGCCAGCAGCATCAGACACGTTCCTCTGGACGAGCAGTACTTC	CASSIRHVPLDEQYF
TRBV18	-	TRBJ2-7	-	TGTGCCAGCTCACCGGCTGGATCTAGTACCTACGAGCAGTACTTC	CASSPAGSSTYEQYF
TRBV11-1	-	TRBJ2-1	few	TGTGCCAGCAGCGTCGACTCGATGCAGCAGTTCTTC	CASSVDSMQQFF
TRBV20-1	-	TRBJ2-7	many	TGCAGTGCCGACGGAACCCTCTCCTACGAGCAGTACTTC	CSADGTLSYEQYF
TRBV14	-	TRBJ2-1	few	TGTGCCAGCAGCCAATCTTTGGGTATTGAGCAGTTCTTC	CASSQSLGIEQFF
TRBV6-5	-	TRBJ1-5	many	TGTGCCAGCAAGGCAAGCAATCAGCCCCAGCATTTT	CASKASNQPQHF
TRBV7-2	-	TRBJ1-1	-	TGTGCCAGCAGAGCACAGGGAGGGAACACTGAAGCTTTCTTT	CASRAQGGNTEAFF
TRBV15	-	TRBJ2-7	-	TGTGCCACCAGCAGAGGTCGGGGAGGCGCCTACGAGCAGTACTTC	CATSRGRGGAYEQYF
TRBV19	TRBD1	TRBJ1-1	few	TGTGCCAGTAGTATAGATCCACGCCGGACAGGGGGCACTGAAGCTTTCTTT	CASSIDPRRTGGTEAFF
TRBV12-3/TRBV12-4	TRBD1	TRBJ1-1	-	TGTGCCAACTCCCCGGTGGCTCACAGGACAGGGTCCAACCTTGAAGCTTTCTTT	CANSPVAHRTGSNLEAFF
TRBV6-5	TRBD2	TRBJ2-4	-	TGTGCCAGCAGCGCCCGACTGGGGCGGGGGGGCGAATCGGAAAACATTCAGTACTTC	CASSARLGRGGESENIQYF
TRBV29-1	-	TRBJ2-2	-	TGCAGCGTGCCGACAGGAACGGTCGGGGAGCTGTTTTTT	CSVPTGTVGELFF
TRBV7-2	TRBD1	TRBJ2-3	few	TGTGCCAGCCGACAGGGATTCACAGATACGCAGTATTTT	CASRQGFTDTQYF